This T cell receptor (beta chain) was documented in a study of T-cell reconstitution after alpha-beta-depleted transplantation in children. Notes on the study in general: After transplant, high TCRbeta diversity at day 60 in some patients arose from surviving recipient T cells and thymic progenitors. Several hundred expanded graft clones reportedly supplied alpha-beta T cells about two months after transplant. At the one-year point after transplant, T-cell counts and TCRbeta diversity were found to come mostly from T cells that had been newly produced.

The germline V gene has CDR1 MDHEN and CDR2 SYDVKM. V lost 4 bases to trimming and J lost 0 bases, with 6 bases between them. The CDR3 runs to 14 residues. Only a few counts were recorded for this clonotype. Its cognate antigen is unknown. Library preparation (for TCRbeta) was performed with unique molecular identifiers. Each CDR3 protein is one row after TCRdb ran MiXCR on the PCR reads. The data show 610,000 or so distinct CDR3 sequences, roughly 27% seen once. This TCR was recovered from a boy younger than two with Wiskott-Aldrich syndrome, due to receive a stem cell transplant. V is TRBV28 and J is TRBJ1-4; D uncertain. The sequences come from PBMCs, collected before TCRalphabeta/CD19-depleted stem cell transplant. The CDR3 DNA reads as TGTGCCAGCAGTTATGTGGCAACTAATGAAAAACTGTTTTTT. Residues: CASSYVATNEKLFF. The whole variable domain, remainder taken from reference TRBV28 and TRBJ1-4, is DVKVTQSSRYLVKRTGEKVFLECVQDMDHENMFWYRQDPGLGLRLIYFSYDVKMKEKGDIPEGYSVSREKKERFSLILESASTNQTSMYLCASSYVATNEKLFFGSGTQLSVL.